Presented here are 8 T cell receptor beta chains from one specimen sequenced in a study of cytomegalovirus exposure and HLA in healthy donors. In the PCR, 60 Vbeta and 13 Jbeta primers were used. Measured with immunoSEQ multiplex PCR; TCRdb has only the in-frame clones, and not every one. The sample has 150,000 or so clones, roughly 70% seen once. The sample taken for sequencing was PBMCs. Every receptor here comes from a man younger than 35 in good health and CMV-seropositive.

This clone appeared a few times. V and J are TRBV7-2 and TRBJ2-7; possibly TRBD2 for D (6 bases). This CDR3 is built from 13 residues. Germline CDR1 and CDR2: SGHTA and FQGNSA. V lost 4 bases and J lost 3, with 10 bases in between. The CDR3 here is CASSSQDYYEQYF. The CDR3 nucleotides are TGTGCCAGCAGCTCGCAGGACTACTACGAGCAGTACTTC.

The chain uses TRBV9 and TRBJ2-2; no firm D call. Germline V gene sequence: CDR1 SGDLS, CDR2 YYNGEE. The CDR3 loop spans 15 amino acids. Trimming removed 7 bases from V and 5 bases from J, with 18 bases in between. The CDR3 DNA follows: TGTGCCAGCCAATCTAGAGGAGTTCAGACCGGGGAGCTGTTTTTT. Translation gives CASQSRGVQTGELFF.

V usage is TRBV7-2 and J usage is TRBJ2-3; D unclear. The V and J ends lost 3 bases and 6 bases respectively, with 16 bases between them. The CDR3 covers 15 residues. CDR1 is SGHTA and CDR2 is FQGNSA in the germline V gene. The CDR3 sequence is CASSLLVAPKDTQYF. CDR3 in DNA: TGTGCCAGCAGCTTGTTAGTCGCACCTAAGGATACGCAGTATTTT.

The chain links TRBV28 to TRBJ2-1, with D perhaps TRBD2 (5 bases). The germline gives CDR1 MDHEN, CDR2 SYDVKM. V was trimmed by 3 bases and J by 10 bases, leaving 10 bases between them. CDR3 length: 12 amino acids. This CDR3 reads CASSLSRREQFF. The CDR3 nucleotides read TGTGCCAGCAGTTTGAGTAGGAGGGAGCAGTTCTTC.

This chain links TRBV29-1 with TRBJ2-2; 12 nucleotides agree with TRBD2. The length of the CDR3 is 18 residues. Germline values: CDR1 SQVTM, CDR2 ANQGSEA. V trimming: 6 bases; J trimming: 5 bases; junction bases outside the gene matches: 16. The CDR3 nucleotides read TGCAGCGTCGCCGACCCGAAGCTGGGACTAGCGGGTACCGGGGAGCTGTTTTTT. Protein sequence: CSVADPKLGLAGTGELFF.

This clone turned up a few times. This sequence joins TRBV5-6 and TRBJ1-5; D possibly corresponds to TRBD1 (6 bases). Germline V gene sequence: CDR1 SGHDT, CDR2 YYEEEE. There are 15 residues in the CDR3. The germline V and J ends were trimmed by 6 bases and 0 bases, with 13 bases remaining between them. In DNA, the CDR3 is TGTGCCAGCACTTTGAACAGGGCTAGCAATCAGCCCCAGCATTTT. This codes for CASTLNRASNQPQHF.

This clone was seen a few times. The genes are TRBV27 and TRBJ2-2; tentatively, D is TRBD2 (6 bases). CDR1 is MNHEY, CDR2 SMNVEV, per germline (reference sequence). V was clipped by 10 bases and J by 0 bases, with 12 bases between them. The CDR3 sequence is 14 residues long. The CDR3, as DNA: TGTGCCACCAGATGGGGGGCGAACACCGGGGAGCTGTTTTTT. It codes for CATRWGANTGELFF.

The CDR3 loop is CASSWREDQYF. The CDR3 region has the DNA TGTGCCAGCAGCTGGCGGGAGGACCAGTACTTC. The chain combines TRBV5-6 with TRBJ2-7, with TRBD2 matching 8 bases. V dropped 3 bases and J dropped 10; count of bases not matched to a gene: 3. Germline V CDR1 and CDR2: SGHDT, YYEEEE. The CDR3 is 11 residues long.